Below, 8 T cell receptor beta chains from the same sample are listed, as sequenced in a study of T cell responses to AZD1222 COVID-19 vaccine. Repertoires were generated with immunoSEQ multiplex PCR, while TCRdb's copy carries only in-frame clones and drops some. The sample contains around 120,000 clones, about 89% of which appear only once. This material consisted of peripheral blood, taken on day 0 of AZD1222 vaccination. The receptors originated from an adult in good health.

Only one count was recorded for this clone. The chain links TRBV3-1 (or the pseudogene TRBV3-2) to TRBJ2-5; D may correspond to TRBD1 or TRBD2 (5 bases each). The CDR3 is 11 residues long. The germline V gene encodes CDR1 LGHDT and CDR2 YNNKEL (reference sequence). Trimming took off 6 bases at V and 8 bases at J, with 10 bases between the two ends. The CDR3 sequence: CASRGRGTQYF. The CDR3, as DNA: TGTGCCAGCAGGGGTCGGGGCACCCAGTACTTC.

CDR3 coding DNA: TGTGCCAGCAGTCGGGTGCAGGGATCCACTGAAGCTTTCTTT. Amino acid sequence: CASSRVQGSTEAFF. This chain joins TRBV6-5 and TRBJ1-1, with TRBD1 as a possible D gene (5 bases). Germline-derived CDR1 and CDR2 are MNHEY and SVGAGI. CDR3 length: 14 amino acids. The V and J ends lost 5 bases and 4 bases respectively, with 14 bases between them.

The chain has TRBV2 and TRBJ1-4; D uncertain. The CDR3 contains 14 residues. Germline values: CDR1 SNHLY, CDR2 FYNNEI. The ends were cut back, 2 bases at V and 3 bases at J, with 7 bases in the middle. Here the CDR3 DNA reads TGTGCCAGCAGTGAATTGTCGGCTAATGAAAAACTGTTTTTT. Its protein product is CASSELSANEKLFF.

V and J are TRBV6-5 and TRBJ1-3, with TRBD1 matching 7 bases. Losses at the gene ends were 10 bases for V and 4 bases for J; bases not matched to a gene: 7. The CDR3 has 13 amino acids. The germline gives CDR1 MNHEY, CDR2 SVGAGI. CDR3 sequence (DNA): TGTGCCACCCGACAGGGAACAGGAAACACCATATATTTT. Its translation is CATRQGTGNTIYF.

The chain recombines TRBV25-1 with TRBJ1-1, with D possibly matching TRBD1 (6 bases). The germline CDR1 and CDR2 sequences are MGHDK and SYGVNS. The V and J ends lost 2 bases and 1 base respectively, with 14 bases between them. This CDR3 is 16 amino acids long. The CDR3 loop is CASSEREGVGNTEAFF. The CDR3 DNA follows: TGTGCCAGCAGTGAAAGGGAGGGGGTAGGGAACACTGAAGCTTTCTTT.

The chain employs TRBV23-1 and TRBJ1-5; D gene unclear. TRBV23-1 is known as an ORF, though its function is uncertain. Between the trimmed V and J ends, which lost 0 bases and 0 bases, there was a span of 9 bases. The CDR3 runs 16 residues. The CDR3 here is CASSQSPDGSNQPQHF. The CDR3 coding sequence is TGCGCCAGCAGTCAATCACCCGACGGTAGCAATCAGCCCCAGCATTTT.

The gene calls are TRBV30 and TRBJ2-2, with 13 bases lining up with TRBD2. Germline values: CDR1 GTSNPN, CDR2 SVGIG (reference sequence). V was clipped by 3 bases and J by 5 bases; unmatched bases: 9. The CDR3 totals 17 residues. CDR3 coding DNA: TGTGCCTGGAGCCCAACTAGCGGGAGGGCCCTAACCGGGGAGCTGTTTTTT. The encoded protein is CAWSPTSGRALTGELFF.

The rearrangement uses TRBV6-2 or TRBV6-3 and TRBJ1-1; D call uncertain. The CDR3 consists of 12 residues. Trimming cost V 0 bases and J 6 bases, with 5 bases left between them. Germline V gene lookup returns CDR1 MNHEY and CDR2 SVGEGT. CDR3 nucleotide sequence: TGTGCCAGCAGTTACTCGTGGGCTGAAGCTTTCTTT. It codes for CASSYSWAEAFF.